Listed below are T cell receptor beta chains from one sample, sequenced in a study of T-cell memory formation after mild COVID-19. MiXCR, applied by TCRdb to the 5' RACE reads, yields one record per CDR3 protein. The sample lists about 470,000 distinct CDR3 sequences, 20% to 25% occurring once. The sample was PBMCs or a T cell subset sorted from them (not recorded which). The origin of the receptors is an adult woman who had mild COVID-19 (a few samples of this study predate the infection). Cell type and time point are not known. Each CDR3 is given with its conserved first and last residue. D genes are given only for firm matches. Clone sizes are given selectively: once, few, many, or a class where the clone is expanded.

cdr3_aa: CASSLLASWGPGEKLFF
cdr3_nt: TGTGCCAGCAGTTTACTTGCTTCGTGGGGGCCGGGGGAAAAACTGTTTTTT
d_call: NA
j_call: TRBJ1-4
v_call: TRBV28
clone_size: few

cdr3_aa: CASSQDQTSGRAVGKNIQYF
cdr3_nt: TGTGCCAGCAGCCAAGATCAGACTAGCGGGAGGGCCGTAGGCAAAAACATTCAGTACTTC
d_call: TRBD2
j_call: TRBJ2-4
v_call: TRBV4-2
clone_size: few

cdr3_aa: CRVGQGNEQFF
cdr3_nt: TGCAGAGTGGGACAGGGCAATGAGCAGTTCTTC
d_call: TRBD1
j_call: TRBJ2-1
v_call: TRBV20-1
clone_size: few

cdr3_aa: CASSLTTTDTQYF
cdr3_nt: TGTGCCAGCAGCTTAACGACCACAGATACGCAGTATTTT
d_call: NA
j_call: TRBJ2-3
v_call: TRBV7-3
clone_size: NA

cdr3_aa: CASSFHPVVVYGYTF
cdr3_nt: TGCGCCAGCAGCTTTCATCCGGTCGTAGTCTATGGCTACACCTTC
d_call: NA
j_call: TRBJ1-2
v_call: TRBV5-1
clone_size: NA

cdr3_aa: CASSHTASGNTIYF
cdr3_nt: TGTGCCAGCAGCCATACGGCCTCTGGAAACACCATATATTTT
d_call: NA
j_call: TRBJ1-3
v_call: TRBV3-1
clone_size: NA

cdr3_aa: CASSPWGDLNTGELFF
cdr3_nt: TGCGCCAGCAGCCCGTGGGGGGACCTAAACACCGGGGAGCTGTTTTTT
d_call: NA
j_call: TRBJ2-2
v_call: TRBV5-1
clone_size: NA

cdr3_aa: CASEAQGVYEQYF
cdr3_nt: TGTGCCAGCGAAGCACAGGGAGTCTACGAGCAGTACTTC
d_call: NA
j_call: TRBJ2-7
v_call: TRBV6-6
clone_size: few

cdr3_aa: CASSLGGEGLQNTEAFF
cdr3_nt: TGCGCCAGCAGCTTGGGGGGTGAAGGGCTTCAGAACACTGAAGCTTTCTTT
d_call: NA
j_call: TRBJ1-1
v_call: TRBV5-1
clone_size: NA

cdr3_aa: CASSSGTSGRTGETQYF
cdr3_nt: TGTGCCAGCAGCAGCGGGACTAGCGGGAGAACCGGGGAGACCCAGTACTTC
d_call: NA
j_call: TRBJ2-5
v_call: TRBV21-1
clone_size: few

cdr3_aa: CSAQGFAGGTSSYNEQFF
cdr3_nt: TGCAGCGCACAGGGATTCGCGGGAGGGACGAGCTCCTACAATGAGCAGTTCTTC
d_call: TRBD2
j_call: TRBJ2-1
v_call: TRBV29-1
clone_size: few

cdr3_aa: CASSLYSGRAFSEEQYF
cdr3_nt: TGTGCCAGCAGCTTATATAGCGGGAGGGCCTTTTCTGAGGAGCAGTACTTC
d_call: TRBD2
j_call: TRBJ2-7
v_call: TRBV7-2
clone_size: few

cdr3_aa: CATRAGSGEQFF
cdr3_nt: TGTGCCACCAGGGCCGGTTCGGGTGAGCAGTTCTTC
d_call: NA
j_call: TRBJ2-1
v_call: TRBV24-1
clone_size: NA

cdr3_aa: CASSQVEGPSPLNYGYTF
cdr3_nt: TGCGCCAGCAGCCAAGTTGAGGGGCCCAGTCCTCTTAACTATGGCTACACCTTC
d_call: NA
j_call: TRBJ1-2
v_call: TRBV4-1
clone_size: NA